This T cell receptor (beta chain) came from a study of T-cell memory formation after mild COVID-19. Notes on the study in general: Among CD4+ contracting clones, most were CM and EM, and CD8+ ones EMRA. Day 15 to 85 contractors were CD4/CD8 balanced; later expanders leaned CD4+.

This clonotype was found a few times. The antigen remains unidentified. Constant-segment primers were used for 5'RACE, and the resulting TCR alpha and TCR beta cDNA libraries carried sample barcodes and UMIs. TCRdb ran MiXCR on the 5' RACE reads and lists one entry per CDR3 protein. The sample has under 200,000 distinct CDR3 sequences, roughly 12% seen once. The CDR3 spans 15 residues. V shed 2 bases and J shed 0 bases, with 9 bases lying between them. The germline V gene encodes CDR1 SGHKS and CDR2 YYEKEE (reference sequence). The chain has TRBV5-5 and TRBJ2-4; D might be TRBD1 (5 bases). What was sequenced was PBMCs or a T cell subset sorted from them (not recorded which). The receptor was derived from a man aged 18 to 29 who had mild COVID-19 (a few samples of this study predate the infection). Cell type and time point are not known. CDR3 sequence: CASSLTGVAKNIQYF. The CDR3 DNA reads TGTGCCAGCAGCTTAACAGGAGTAGCCAAAAACATTCAGTACTTC.